The TCR beta chain described here comes from a study of cytotoxic CD8 clonotypes in ibrutinib-treated CLL. This clone was counted only a few times. What it recognizes is unknown. Here immunoSEQ multiplex PCR was the method, and the copy in TCRdb shows in-frame clones only, minus some. The table lists tens of thousands of clones, 69% of them singletons. Study observations and caveats: Upon ibrutinib response clonality rose, and upon progression it fell back toward baseline. Clonality was higher at baseline than in age-matched healthy donors and tracked circulating CD8+ T-cell counts. Public clonotypes proved infrequent, and on treatment they shrank or remained steady.

Germline CDR1 reads SGHDT; CDR2 reads YYEEEE. With 2 bases clipped from V and 9 bases from J, the junction kept 2 bases outside the gene matches. This CDR3 contains 14 residues. V is TRBV5-6 and J is TRBJ1-6, with 10 bases lining up with TRBD1. This clonotype was sampled from a human donor with chronic lymphocytic leukemia. The sample consisted of PBMCs, taken after 12 months of ibrutinib treatment. The CDR3 here is CASSFRDRGSPLHF. The CDR3 DNA reads as TGTGCCAGCAGCTTCCGGGACAGGGGTTCACCCCTCCACTTT.